Below are 10 T cell receptor beta chains sequenced from a single sample in a study of tumor and adjacent non-tumor tissue in lung cancer. Three rounds of nested PCR, following a modified ARM-PCR protocol, produced the TCRbeta library. In TCRdb, the multiplex PCR reads were re-called with MiXCR into one record per CDR3 protein. The table has 130,000 or so distinct CDR3 sequences, around three fifths seen once. No cell sorting was done before RNA was extracted from the tissue. Sequenced: lung tumor tissue. All receptors derive from a man aged 25 to 45 with non-small cell lung cancer.

A few counts support this clonotype. The J gene is TRBJ1-1, the V gene TRBV7-8, with D possibly being TRBD1 (6 bases). This CDR3 comprises 13 residues. Germline CDR1 reads SGHVS; CDR2 reads FQNEAQ. V was pared by 5 bases and J by 3 bases, with 10 bases between. This CDR3 is CASSPTGHTEAFF. DNA of the CDR3: TGTGCCAGCAGCCCCACAGGGCACACTGAAGCTTTCTTT.

Worth noting for this clonotype: One junction end does not reproduce the germline sequence, and a read error may be involved. This chain uses TRBV11-2 with TRBJ2-7; 10 positions match TRBD2. Looked up from germline, CDR1 is SGHAT and CDR2 is FQNNGV. This CDR3 contains 16 residues. The CDR3 DNA reads as TGTTCCAGCAGCTTAGTGGACCTAGCGGGAGTCTACGAGCAGTACTTC. Amino acid sequence: CSSSLVDLAGVYEQYF.

CDR3 sequence: CAMNDGRGNTEAFF. CDR3 DNA: TGTGCCATGAATGATGGCAGGGGGAACACTGAAGCTTTCTTT. J is TRBJ1-1 and V is TRBV10-3; D is perhaps TRBD1 (6 bases). CDR3 length: 14 residues. Trimming shortened V by 9 bases and J by 1 base, and 15 bases separated the two germline ends. Germline CDR1 and CDR2: ENHRY and SYGVKD.

About this clonotype itself: A much larger clone differs by one base, so this may be a read error. This chain joins TRBV20-1 and TRBJ2-1; 10 bases agree with TRBD2. V was clipped by 6 bases and J by 9 bases; unmatched bases: 11. CDR3 length equals 14 residues. Germline V gene data show CDR1 as DFQATT and CDR2 as SNEGSKA (reference sequence). The CDR3 region is CSARYSGGWIEQFF. The CDR3, as DNA: TGCAGTGCAAGATATAGCGGGGGGTGGATTGAGCAGTTCTTC.

In regard to this clonotype: The CDR3 carries no conserved terminal phenylalanine or tryptophan, so it likely arises from a read error. The V call is TRBV29-1, the J call TRBJ1-1; TRBD1 matches at 7 bases. The V gene end was trimmed by 5 bases and the J gene end by 5 bases; junction bases not matched to a gene: 5. This CDR3 has 12 amino acids. Germline lookup yields CDR1 SQVTM and CDR2 ANQGSEA. The CDR3 DNA reads TGCAGCGTTACAGGGGCGAATACTGAAGCTTTCATT. Translated, it gives CSVTGANTEAFI.

About this clonotype: Just one base apart from a much larger clone, this may be a read error. This chain connects TRBV29-1 to TRBJ2-1; TRBD1 agrees at 7 bases. V dropped 7 bases and J dropped 6; count of bases not matched to a gene: 12. CDR3 length: 14 residues. The germline gives CDR1 SQVTM, CDR2 ANQGSEA. The CDR3 DNA follows: TGCAGCGATGAGACATGGGACAGTATCAATGAGCAGTTCTTC. It translates to CSDETWDSINEQFF.

This clonotype was seen repeatedly, ten times or more. At one of its ends the junction is not consistent with the germline gene, which may arise from a read error. The chain links TRBV4-1 to TRBJ1-1, with D possibly being TRBD1 (5 bases). CDR1 MGHRA and CDR2 YSYEKL come from the germline V gene. The CDR3 has 15 amino acids. CDR3 coding DNA: TGCGCCAGCAGCCAAGAGGGCAGGGCAGACACCGAAGCTTTCTTT. It specifies CASSQEGRADTEAFF.

The chain employs TRBV20-1 and TRBJ2-3; no firm D call. Gene TRBJ1-5 matches the end of the DNA better, so the J call may be wrong. Germline V gene data show CDR1 as DFQATT and CDR2 as SNEGSKA (reference sequence). The CDR3 runs 13 residues. The CDR3 DNA reads as TGCAGTGCTATGAGGACTAGCACAGATATGCAGCATTTT. This gives the protein CSAMRTSTDMQHF.

In this sample, this clonotype turned up a few times. A much larger clone lies a single base off, so this may be a read error. The J gene is TRBJ1-2, the V gene TRBV20-1, with TRBD1 as a possible D gene (5 bases). This CDR3 contains 17 residues. CDR1 is DFQATT, CDR2 SNEGSKA, per germline (reference sequence). The CDR3 here is CNAKTDSGTAVHYGYTF. CDR3 in DNA: TGCAATGCCAAAACCGATTCGGGGACGGCCGTACATTATGGCTACACCTTC.

The chain recombines TRBV6-1 with TRBJ2-3; perhaps D is TRBD1 or TRBD2 (5 bases each). V was shortened by 10 bases and J by 7 bases, with 21 bases between the two germline ends. The CDR3 runs to 14 residues. Germline CDR1 MNHNS, CDR2 SASEGT. CDR3 sequence (DNA): TGTGCCAACAGCGCCGGGGCGATTGGTTATACGCAGTATTTT. It yields the protein CANSAGAIGYTQYF.